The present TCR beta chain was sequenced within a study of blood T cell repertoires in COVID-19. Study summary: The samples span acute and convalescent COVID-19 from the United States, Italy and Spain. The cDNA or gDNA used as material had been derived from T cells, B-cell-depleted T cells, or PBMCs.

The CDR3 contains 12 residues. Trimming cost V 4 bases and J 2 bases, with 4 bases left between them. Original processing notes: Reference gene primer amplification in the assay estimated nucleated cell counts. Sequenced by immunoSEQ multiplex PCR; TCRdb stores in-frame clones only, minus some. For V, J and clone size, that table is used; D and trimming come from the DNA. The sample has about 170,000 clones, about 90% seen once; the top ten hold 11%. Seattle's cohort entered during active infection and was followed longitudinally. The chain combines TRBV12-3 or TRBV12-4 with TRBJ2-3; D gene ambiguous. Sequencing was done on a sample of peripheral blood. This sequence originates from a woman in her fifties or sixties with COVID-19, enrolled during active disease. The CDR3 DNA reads TGTGCCAGCAGTTCTTTCACAGATACGCAGTATTTT. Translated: CASSSFTDTQYF.